The 25 T cell receptor beta chains listed next were all sequenced from one sample in a study of lymphopenia after photon versus proton radiotherapy. Sequencing used immunoSEQ multiplex PCR; TCRdb keeps in-frame clones, though not all of them. The table lists about 65,000 clones, over 70% of them singletons, with 9.5% to 14% in the top ten. The specimen was peripheral blood, collected from a patient treated with proton-based radiotherapy. The receptor source for this set is a man at least 80 years old with esophageal cancer.

The chain carries TRBV7-9 and TRBJ2-1; 7 positions match TRBD1. Germline V lookup: CDR1 SEHNR, CDR2 FQNEAQ (reference sequence). The V gene end was trimmed by 3 bases and the J gene end by 8 bases; junction bases not matched to a gene: 1. The CDR3 spans 12 residues. The CDR3 spells CASSFTGDEQFF. The CDR3 DNA sequence: TGTGCCAGCAGCTTTACAGGGGATGAGCAGTTCTTC. The whole variable domain, remainder taken from reference TRBV7-9 and TRBJ2-1, is DTGVSQNPRHKITKRGQNVTFRCDPISEHNRLYWYRQTLGQGPEFLTYFQNEAQLEKSRLLSDRFSAERPKGSFSTLEIQRTEQGDSAMYLCASSFTGDEQFFGPGTRLTVL.

This clone has only a few counts. The chain is built from TRBV19 and TRBJ1-3; D is unresolved. The V end lost 8 bases, the J end lost 7 bases, and 6 bases lay between the germline ends. The germline gives CDR1 LNHDA, CDR2 SQIVND (reference sequence). CDR3 length: 10 residues. The CDR3 DNA reads as TGTGCCAGTGAGAGGAACACCATATATTTT. It codes for CASERNTIYF.

V is TRBV18 and J is TRBJ1-1; no firm D call. In germline, CDR1 is KGHSH, CDR2 LQKENI. The CDR3 runs 14 residues. V lost 2 bases and J lost 0, with 7 bases in between. The CDR3 sequence: CASSPSEMNTEAFF. The CDR3 bases are TGTGCCAGCTCACCATCCGAGATGAACACTGAAGCTTTCTTT.

The gene calls are TRBV5-1 and TRBJ1-1; TRBD1 agrees at 8 bases. This CDR3 region has 14 residues. The germline V gene has CDR1 SGHRS and CDR2 YFSETQ. V gave up 4 bases and J gave up 1 base; unmatched junction bases: 3. The CDR3 reads CASSGGQANTEAFF. The CDR3, as DNA: TGCGCCAGCAGCGGGGGACAGGCGAACACTGAAGCTTTCTTT.

The chain recombines TRBV19 with TRBJ2-3, with 11 positions matching TRBD2. CDR3 length: 14 residues. From germline, CDR1 is LNHDA and CDR2 SQIVND (reference sequence). V was pared by 11 bases and J by 5 bases, with 9 bases of the junction left unmatched. CDR3 bases: TGTGCCTCCACCCCCGGGACTAGCGGAGATACGCAGTATTTT. Amino acid sequence: CASTPGTSGDTQYF.

This sequence joins TRBV2 and TRBJ2-2, with TRBD2 matching 9 bases. With 2 bases clipped from V and 2 bases from J, the junction kept 3 bases outside the gene matches. The CDR3 contains 16 residues. Germline values: CDR1 SNHLY, CDR2 FYNNEI. The CDR3 nucleotides are TGTGCCAGCAGTGAATGGCGGGGGGGAAACACCGGGGAGCTGTTTTTT. Translating gives CASSEWRGGNTGELFF.

The chain employs TRBV6-6 and TRBJ2-2, with 7 bases lining up with TRBD1. Germline V CDR1 and CDR2: MNHNY, SVGAGI (reference sequence). V lost 0 bases to trimming and J lost 2 bases; unmatched junction nucleotides: 3. The CDR3 spans 16 residues. The CDR3 is CASSYSGTDNTGELFF. Here the CDR3 DNA reads TGTGCCAGCAGTTACTCGGGGACAGACAACACCGGGGAGCTGTTTTTT.

This chain joins TRBV4-2 and TRBJ2-1, with 8 bases that match TRBD1. The CDR3 runs to 16 residues. After removal of 0 bases from V and 4 bases from J, the junction contained 5 bases not matched to a gene. Germline CDR1 and CDR2: LGHNA and YNFKEQ. This CDR3 reads CASSQDWDRSYNEQFF. The CDR3 DNA follows: TGTGCCAGCAGCCAAGATTGGGACAGGTCATACAATGAGCAGTTCTTC.

V is TRBV29-1 and J is TRBJ2-3; 14 bases line up with TRBD2. The length of the CDR3 is 14 residues. V was clipped by 6 bases and J by 2 bases; unmatched bases: 1. CDR1 is SQVTM, CDR2 ANQGSEA, per germline. The DNA of the CDR3 is TGCAGCGTGGGACTAGCGGGGGCCACAGATACGCAGTATTTT. Its translation: CSVGLAGATDTQYF.

The chain carries TRBV6-1 and TRBJ1-3; maybe TRBD1 (6 bases). The CDR3 length is 17 residues. Trimming took off 3 bases at V and 4 bases at J, with 19 bases between the two ends. Germline CDR1 and CDR2: MNHNS and SASEGT. The CDR3 region has the DNA TGTGCCAGCAGTGACCCTAGGATCAGGGGACCCGGAAACACCATATATTTT. This sequence encodes CASSDPRIRGPGNTIYF.

The gene calls are TRBV5-1 and TRBJ2-1, with D perhaps TRBD1 or TRBD2 (5 bases each). The V gene lost 7 bases and the J gene lost 6 bases, with 17 bases spanning the gap. Germline CDR1 reads SGHRS; CDR2 reads YFSETQ. There are 14 residues in the CDR3. The CDR3 DNA reads TGCGCCAGCTCCTGGGACCCCGGTAGCAATGAGCAGTTCTTC. Protein product: CASSWDPGSNEQFF.

The chain joins TRBV7-3 to TRBJ2-1; either TRBD1 or TRBD2 may supply D (5 bases each). Germline assignment: CDR1 SGHTA and CDR2 FQGTGA. The V end was cut by 3 bases, the J end by 0 bases, with 12 bases between. The CDR3 consists of 16 residues. CDR3 sequence (DNA): TGTGCCAGCAGCTTTCGGGGCGGCAGCTCCTACAATGAGCAGTTCTTC. This sequence encodes CASSFRGGSSYNEQFF.

This clone was observed a handful of times. The chain employs TRBV14 and TRBJ2-7, with TRBD1 matching 10 bases. The J segment lost 2 bases and the V segment lost 4 bases, leaving 8 bases of the junction unmatched. The CDR3 totals 16 residues. Germline-derived CDR1 and CDR2 are SGHDN and FVKESK. The DNA of the CDR3 is TGTGCCAGCAGCCCCACGGGTGGGACAGGGGCCTACGAGCAGTACTTC. Translation gives CASSPTGGTGAYEQYF.

V is TRBV29-1 and J is TRBJ2-3; D is unclear. Germline V gene data show CDR1 as SQVTM and CDR2 as ANQGSEA. Trimming shortened V by 0 bases and J by 1 base, and 8 bases separated the two germline ends. This CDR3 has 14 amino acids. Written as DNA, the CDR3 is TGCAGCGTTGAAGACGGGTTGCGCACAGATACGCAGTATTTT. Amino acids: CSVEDGLRTDTQYF.

The chain has TRBV9 and TRBJ2-1, with D tentatively TRBD2 (5 bases). The CDR3 length is 14 residues. Trimming shortened V by 0 bases and J by 2 bases, and 6 bases separated the two germline ends. Germline lookup yields CDR1 SGDLS and CDR2 YYNGEE. The CDR3 loop reads CASSVAGTYNEQFF. The CDR3 nucleotides are TGTGCCAGCAGCGTAGCCGGGACCTACAATGAGCAGTTCTTC. The variable domain in full, completed from reference TRBV9 and TRBJ2-1, reads DSGVTQTPKHLITATGQRVTLRCSPRSGDLSVYWYQQSLDQGLQFLIQYYNGEERAKGNILERFSAQQFPDLHSELNLSSLELGDSALYFCASSVAGTYNEQFFGPGTRLTVL.

The chain links TRBV4-3 to TRBJ2-4; D is undetermined. CDR1 and CDR2 (germline): LGHNA, YSLEER. Trimming removed 1 base at V and 7 bases at J, with 8 bases between. The CDR3 runs to 13 residues. CDR3 protein: CASSQVVGNIQYF. The CDR3 DNA follows: TGCGCCAGCAGCCAAGTCGTGGGGAACATTCAGTACTTC.

In its sample, this clone was seen a few times. The genes are TRBV5-8 and TRBJ2-7; the D call may be TRBD1 or TRBD2 (6 bases each). The V gene lost 5 bases and the J gene lost 7 bases, with 22 bases spanning the gap. The V gene's germline CDR1 is SGHTS and CDR2 YDEGEE. This CDR3 spans 15 amino acids. In nucleotides, the CDR3 is TGTGCCAGCAGGGAGGTAGGACAGCGGGCGTCGGAGCAGTACTTC. Amino acid sequence: CASREVGQRASEQYF.

The chain is built from TRBV5-5 and TRBJ1-2; D not certain. V lost 2 bases, J lost 5 bases, and 16 bases lay in between. This CDR3 has 15 residues. In germline, CDR1 is SGHKS, CDR2 YYEKEE (reference sequence). The CDR3 loop reads CASSFISQRVYGYTF. CDR3 DNA: TGTGCCAGCAGCTTCATTTCCCAACGGGTTTATGGCTACACCTTC.

The rearrangement links TRBV2 to TRBJ1-5; D uncertain. The CDR3 contains 14 residues. Germline V gene lookup returns CDR1 SNHLY and CDR2 FYNNEI. Trimming stripped 4 bases from V and 2 bases from J, with 9 bases between. CDR3 nucleotides: TGTGCCAGCAGTGGGCTCAGACGCAATCAGCCCCAGCATTTT. It translates to CASSGLRRNQPQHF.

V and J are TRBV4-1 and TRBJ2-1; D is unresolved. This CDR3 has 11 amino acids. Trimming removed 1 base from V and 7 bases from J, with 2 bases in between. Germline CDR1 and CDR2: MGHRA and YSYEKL. The DNA of the CDR3 is TGCGCCAGCAGCCAAGTAAATGAGCAGTTCTTC. It is translated as CASSQVNEQFF.

The V and J genes are TRBV7-9 and TRBJ1-1; D might be TRBD1 (5 bases). In germline, CDR1 is SEHNR, CDR2 FQNEAQ (reference sequence). V was pared by 5 bases and J by 0 bases, with 10 bases between. The CDR3 sequence is 14 residues long. The CDR3 sequence: CASSPATVNTEAFF. CDR3 bases: TGTGCCAGCAGCCCAGCGACAGTGAACACTGAAGCTTTCTTT.

This clone occurred a few times. The gene calls are TRBV4-2 and TRBJ1-5; 7 bases align to TRBD1. This CDR3 region has 16 residues. Germline CDR1 is LGHNA and CDR2 is YNFKEQ. Unmatched junction bases numbered 9, after V lost 0 bases and J lost 7 bases. CDR3 sequence reads: CASSQDHRGGRQPQHF. In DNA, the CDR3 is TGTGCCAGCAGCCAAGACCACAGGGGTGGTAGACAGCCCCAGCATTTT.

This clone is a singleton in its sample. The chain employs TRBV14 and TRBJ2-5; 9 nucleotides line up with TRBD2. There are 16 residues in the CDR3. Germline V gives CDR1 SGHDN, CDR2 FVKESK. With V trimmed by 4 bases and J by 4 bases, 10 bases remained unmatched. CDR3 protein: CASSLGTSWRLETQYF. For the CDR3, the DNA is TGTGCCAGCAGCCTTGGGACTAGCTGGAGGTTAGAGACCCAGTACTTC.

This clone was detected once. The chain links TRBV4-3 to TRBJ2-4; TRBD2 matches 11 bases. The CDR3 runs to 15 residues. The V and J ends lost 1 base and 6 bases, in that order; junction bases with no gene match: 2. The germline V gene encodes CDR1 LGHNA and CDR2 YSLEER. The CDR3: CASSQGLAGRNIQYF. The CDR3 DNA sequence: TGCGCCAGCAGCCAAGGACTAGCGGGAAGAAACATTCAGTACTTC.

This chain connects TRBV11-2 to TRBJ2-1, with D uncertain. Germline V lookup: CDR1 SGHAT, CDR2 FQNNGV. The CDR3 is 15 residues long. Deletions cut 4 bases from V and 0 bases from J, with 10 bases between. The CDR3 nucleotides read TGTGCCAGCAGCTATAGCCATAGCTCCTACAATGAGCAGTTCTTC. Protein: CASSYSHSSYNEQFF.